This is a list of T cell receptor beta chains from one sample in a study of blood T cell repertoires in COVID-19. Produced via immunoSEQ multiplex PCR; TCRdb's table is partial and in-frame only. Of some 100,000 clones listed, 89% were seen once; the top ten hold roughly 3.5%. The sequenced sample consisted of peripheral blood. The receptors originated from a woman aged 70 to 79 with acute or convalescent COVID-19. The CDR3 runs from the conserved cysteine through the conserved F or W. A D gene is named only where the DNA matches it firmly. Only some rows state a clone size, as once, few, many or a class for expanded clones.

J | V | D | size | CDR3 | DNA
TRBJ2-3 | TRBV7-9 | . | . | CASSLISLGVTDTQYF | TGTGCCAGCAGCTTAATTTCACTGGGCGTCACAGATACGCAGTATTTT
TRBJ1-3 | TRBV4-1 | TRBD1 | . | CASRTQGLSGNTIYF | TGCGCCAGCCGAACACAGGGGCTCTCTGGAAACACCATATATTTT
TRBJ1-5 | TRBV19 | TRBD1 | . | CASSIQTGISNQPQHF | TGTGCCAGTAGTATCCAGACAGGGATTAGCAATCAGCCCCAGCATTTT
TRBJ1-1 | TRBV19 | . | . | CASSIDSTKGADAFF | TGTGCCAGTAGTATAGACTCCACAAAAGGGGCGGACGCTTTCTTT
TRBJ2-1 | TRBV7-2 | TRBD2 | . | CASSLEGGGAYNEQFF | TGTGCCAGCAGCTTAGAGGGCGGGGGGGCCTACAATGAGCAGTTCTTC
TRBJ1-5 | TRBV3-1/TRBV3-2 | . | . | CASSLNRQPQHF | TGTGCCAGCAGCCTCAATCGGCAGCCCCAGCATTTT
TRBJ2-1 | TRBV5-1 | TRBD2 | . | CASFLTSDPSYNEQFF | TGCGCCAGCTTCTTAACTAGCGACCCCTCCTACAATGAGCAGTTCTTC
TRBJ1-4 | TRBV6-5 | TRBD1 | . | CATENRGELSEKLFF | TGTGCCACCGAAAACAGGGGAGAATTGAGTGAAAAACTGTTTTTT
TRBJ1-5 | TRBV27 | . | . | CASSIPGVEPQHF | TGTGCCAGCAGTATTCCCGGTGTGGAGCCCCAGCATTTT
TRBJ2-2 | TRBV28 | . | . | CASSPYRRVGGAGELFF | TGTGCCAGCAGCCCGTATAGGCGGGTGGGTGGGGCCGGGGAGCTGTTTTTT
TRBJ2-1 | TRBV28 | . | few | CASRGSGGPYNEQFF | TGTGCCAGCCGAGGGTCGGGGGGCCCCTACAATGAGCAGTTCTTC
TRBJ1-1 | TRBV2 | TRBD1 | . | CASSGGQVQNTEAFF | TGTGCCAGCAGTGGAGGACAGGTCCAGAACACTGAAGCTTTCTTT
TRBJ1-2 | TRBV28 | . | . | CASSPTRVYYGYTF | TGTGCCAGCAGTCCCACGAGGGTCTACTATGGCTACACCTTC
TRBJ2-7 | TRBV10-3 | TRBD1 | once | CAISPGQGIYEQYF | TGTGCCATCAGTCCGGGACAGGGGATTTACGAGCAGTACTTC
TRBJ2-2 | TRBV27 | TRBD1 | . | CASSFSGTGGITGELFF | TGTGCCAGCAGTTTCTCGGGGACAGGGGGCATCACCGGGGAGCTGTTTTTT
TRBJ1-4 | TRBV20-1 | . | . | CSASPSSNEKLFF | TGCAGTGCTAGTCCGTCCAGTAATGAAAAACTGTTTTTT
TRBJ2-1 | TRBV27 | TRBD2 | . | CASSLLSGSRHNEQFF | TGTGCCAGCAGTTTATTGAGCGGGAGTCGCCACAATGAGCAGTTCTTC
TRBJ2-3 | TRBV28 | TRBD2 | once | CASSFPGLAGWALGTDTQYF | TGTGCCAGCAGTTTCCCCGGACTAGCGGGATGGGCCCTAGGCACAGATACGCAGTATTTT
TRBJ1-4 | TRBV6-1 | . | . | CASSEGVGRGEKLFF | TGTGCCAGCAGTGAAGGGGTGGGGCGCGGAGAAAAACTGTTTTTT
TRBJ2-3 | TRBV2 | . | . | CASKGGGPGDTQYF | TGTGCCAGCAAAGGGGGAGGGCCTGGAGATACGCAGTATTTT
TRBJ1-3 | TRBV27 | . | . | CASGRTDGNTIYF | TGTGCCAGCGGTAGAACAGATGGAAACACCATATATTTT
TRBJ1-4 | TRBV28 | . | . | CASSFGGAEKLFF | TGTGCCAGCAGTTTCGGGGGGGCTGAAAAACTGTTTTTT
TRBJ2-7 | TRBV3-1/TRBV3-2 | TRBD2 | few | CASATSGSYYEQYF | TGTGCCAGCGCTACTAGCGGTTCCTACTACGAGCAGTACTTC
TRBJ1-3 | TRBV5-6 | . | . | CASSLGATLDSGNTIYF | TGTGCCAGCAGCTTGGGAGCAACCCTAGACTCTGGAAACACCATATATTTT
TRBJ1-5 | TRBV28 | . | once | CASSLIGKGGAQPQHF | TGTGCCAGCAGTTTAATCGGCAAAGGGGGTGCTCAGCCCCAGCATTTT
TRBJ1-4 | TRBV6-2/TRBV6-3 | TRBD1 | . | CASSYSQGAIEKLFF | TGTGCCAGCAGTTACTCGCAGGGGGCGATTGAAAAACTGTTTTTT
TRBJ2-5 | TRBV11-2 | TRBD2 | . | CASSLAGGGETQYF | TGTGCCAGCAGCTTAGCGGGAGGGGGGGAGACCCAGTACTTC
TRBJ1-3 | TRBV5-8 | . | . | CASSADSGNTIYF | TGTGCCAGCAGCGCAGACTCTGGAAACACCATATATTTT
TRBJ1-3 | TRBV4-1 | . | . | CASSQAGAGNTIYF | TGCGCCAGCAGCCAAGCGGGGGCTGGAAACACCATATATTTT
TRBJ1-1 | TRBV5-1 | . | . | CASSPATGGSNTEAFF | TGCGCCAGCAGCCCCGCAACGGGGGGTTCGAACACTGAAGCTTTCTTT
TRBJ2-7 | TRBV29-1 | TRBD2 | . | CSVGVAGISYEQYF | TGCAGCGTTGGTGTAGCGGGGATCTCCTACGAGCAGTACTTC
TRBJ1-5 | TRBV2 | . | . | CASRAPGQPQHF | TGTGCCAGCAGGGCCCCAGGACAGCCCCAGCATTTT
TRBJ2-7 | TRBV15 | . | . | CATSRAGGPYEQYF | TGTGCCACCAGCAGAGCCGGCGGCCCCTACGAGCAGTACTTC
TRBJ2-2 | TRBV19 | TRBD2 | . | CASSNPAGEGIVGELFF | TGTGCCAGTAGTAATCCGGCGGGAGAAGGAATTGTAGGGGAGCTGTTTTTT
TRBJ2-1 | TRBV6-5 | TRBD1 | . | CASTKGGHTYNEQFF | TGTGCCAGCACAAAAGGGGGCCACACCTACAATGAGCAGTTCTTC
TRBJ2-3 | TRBV28 | TRBD2 | . | CASSLPRRLAGATDTQYF | TGTGCCAGCAGTTTGCCCCGACGGCTAGCGGGGGCCACAGATACGCAGTATTTT
TRBJ1-2 | TRBV11-2 | . | . | CASSQHYGSPYGYTF | TGTGCCAGCAGCCAACACTATGGGAGCCCCTATGGCTACACCTTC
TRBJ2-2 | TRBV3-1/TRBV3-2 | TRBD2 | . | CASRDTSGGRSGELFF | TGTGCCAGCAGGGACACTAGCGGGGGCAGATCCGGGGAGCTGTTTTTT
TRBJ1-6 | TRBV6-5 | TRBD1 | few | CASSLTGGDSPLHF | TGTGCCAGCAGTCTGACAGGGGGCGACTCACCCCTCCACTTT
TRBJ1-2 | TRBV18 | . | once | CASSPAGYGYTF | TGTGCCAGCTCCCCCGCGGGCTATGGCTACACCTTC
TRBJ2-5 | TRBV18 | . | . | CASSPLQGGRQETQYF | TGTGCCAGCTCACCACTTCAGGGCGGTCGGCAAGAGACCCAGTACTTC
TRBJ2-1 | TRBV24-1 | TRBD2 | . | CATSAREGLGNEQFF | TGTGCCACCAGTGCGCGGGAGGGTCTAGGTAATGAGCAGTTCTTC
TRBJ1-3 | TRBV30 | . | . | CAWSSGVRGNTIYF | TGTGCCTGGAGCTCAGGGGTTCGTGGAAACACCATATATTTT
TRBJ1-2 | TRBV18 | TRBD1 | . | CASSPPSGGGYGYTF | TGTGCCAGCTCACCACCATCAGGGGGCGGCTATGGCTACACCTTC
TRBJ1-4 | TRBV28 | . | . | CASSPSLAGTNEKLFF | TGTGCCAGCAGTCCATCCTTGGCGGGGACTAATGAAAAACTGTTTTTT
TRBJ2-1 | TRBV13 | . | once | CASSLGGPDSYNEQFF | TGTGCCAGCAGCTTAGGCGGTCCCGACTCCTACAATGAGCAGTTCTTC
TRBJ2-7 | TRBV12-3/TRBV12-4 | . | . | CASSPHFKGEQYF | TGTGCCAGCAGTCCCCACTTCAAGGGGGAGCAGTACTTC
TRBJ2-7 | TRBV28 | . | . | CASGGLYEQYF | TGTGCCAGCGGGGGACTTTACGAGCAGTACTTC
TRBJ2-5 | TRBV29-1 | . | . | CSLAKGETQYF | TGCAGCCTAGCTAAAGGGGAGACCCAGTACTTC
TRBJ1-1 | TRBV18 | . | . | CASSPFRGNTEAFF | TGTGCCAGCTCACCATTTCGGGGGAACACTGAAGCTTTCTTT
TRBJ1-1 | TRBV6-1 | . | . | CASSDQNQNAEAFF | TGTGCCAGCAGTGACCAAAACCAGAACGCTGAAGCTTTCTTT